Listed here are 21 T cell receptor beta chains from one sample, sequenced in a study of blood T cell repertoires in COVID-19. Clones were read by immunoSEQ multiplex PCR, and TCRdb kept only the in-frame ones, dropping some. Of about 380,000 clones in the sample, approximately 90% were seen once. Sequences were obtained from PBMCs or T cells enriched from blood (not recorded which). The source is a woman between 18 and 29 years old who had recovered from COVID-19.

The chain is built from TRBV18 and TRBJ2-2; unclear D gene. Germline CDR1 reads KGHSH; CDR2 reads LQKENI. Trimming stripped 1 base from V and 2 bases from J, with 8 bases between. The CDR3 is 15 residues long. The CDR3 region has the DNA TGTGCCAGCTCACCACAATCCGTCAACACCGGGGAGCTGTTTTTT. It yields the protein CASSPQSVNTGELFF. Drawing the rest from reference TRBV18 and TRBJ2-2, the complete variable domain is NAGVMQNPRHLVRRRGQEARLRCSPMKGHSHVYWYRQLPEEGLKFMVYLQKENIIDESGMPKERFSAEFPKEGPSILRIQQVVRGDSAAYFCASSPQSVNTGELFFGEGSRLTVL.

The rearrangement uses TRBV28 and TRBJ1-2; 7 bases are a match to TRBD1. Per germline, CDR1 MDHEN and CDR2 SYDVKM. V was clipped by 2 bases and J by 1 base; unmatched bases: 4. The CDR3 consists of 15 residues. The CDR3 bases are TGTGCCAGCAGTTTACCGGCAGGGGGTAACTATGGCTACACCTTC. Translation: CASSLPAGGNYGYTF.

The rearrangement links TRBV4-3 to TRBJ1-2, with 8 bases aligning to TRBD1. Germline CDR1 and CDR2: LGHNA and YSLEER. The CDR3 length is 15 residues. The J segment lost 4 bases and the V segment lost 4 bases, leaving 8 bases of the junction unmatched. The CDR3 sequence: CASSPPDRDVYGYTF. DNA of the CDR3: TGCGCCAGCAGCCCCCCGGACAGGGATGTCTATGGCTACACCTTC.

The chain is built from TRBV7-2 and TRBJ1-1; tentatively, D is TRBD1 (5 bases). Germline V lookup: CDR1 SGHTA, CDR2 FQGNSA. The CDR3 length is 13 residues. V lost 2 bases to trimming and J lost 7 bases, with 11 bases between them. The CDR3 sequence: CASSLPTVSEAFF. CDR3 DNA sequence: TGTGCCAGCAGCTTACCGACAGTTAGTGAAGCTTTCTTT.

The rearrangement uses TRBV19 and TRBJ2-1; weak D call: TRBD1 (5 bases). V lost 11 bases to trimming and J lost 7 bases, with 15 bases between them. In germline, CDR1 is LNHDA, CDR2 SQIVND (reference sequence). The CDR3 is 12 residues long. The CDR3 sequence is CAAAGFRNEQFF. DNA for the CDR3: TGTGCCGCCGCAGGGTTTAGAAATGAGCAGTTCTTC.

The CDR3 protein is CAWSVDTGAYGYTF. CDR3 DNA: TGTGCCTGGAGTGTGGACACTGGGGCCTATGGCTACACCTTC. The chain recombines TRBV30 with TRBJ1-2; maybe TRBD1 (5 bases). Trimming removed 0 bases at V and 4 bases at J, with 12 bases between. Germline V gene sequence: CDR1 GTSNPN, CDR2 SVGIG (reference sequence). This CDR3 is 14 amino acids long.

The rearrangement uses TRBV6-5 and TRBJ1-1, with D perhaps TRBD1 (5 bases). This CDR3 region has 15 residues. V was pared by 2 bases and J by 1 base, with 11 bases between. The V gene's germline CDR1 is MNHEY and CDR2 SVGAGI. CDR3 protein: CASSYIQGGNTEAFF. The CDR3 coding sequence is TGTGCCAGCAGTTACATCCAGGGTGGGAACACTGAAGCTTTCTTT.

J is TRBJ2-1 and V is TRBV3-1 (or the pseudogene TRBV3-2); the match to TRBD2 covers 15 bases. J was trimmed by 10 bases and V by 4 bases; bases with no gene match: 5. Per the germline V gene, CDR1 is LGHDT and CDR2 is YNNKEL (reference sequence). This CDR3 spans 15 amino acids. CDR3 DNA sequence: TGTGCCAGCAGCCGTCGGACTAGCGGGGGGGCCGAGCAGTTCTTC. Its protein is CASSRRTSGGAEQFF.

A single count supports this clone. V gene TRBV6-5 combines with J gene TRBJ1-5; 7 nucleotides match TRBD1. The CDR3 is 13 residues long. The ends lost 0 bases at V and 7 bases at J; junction bases unmatched: 0. The germline V gene has CDR1 MNHEY and CDR2 SVGAGI. The CDR3 region is CASSYSTGQPQHF. The CDR3 DNA reads as TGTGCCAGCAGTTACTCGACAGGGCAGCCCCAGCATTTT.

The V gene is TRBV27, the J gene TRBJ2-5; 7 nucleotides align to TRBD1. In germline, CDR1 is MNHEY, CDR2 SMNVEV (reference sequence). The CDR3 runs to 15 residues. The V gene end was trimmed by 5 bases and the J gene end by 4 bases; junction bases not matched to a gene: 10. The CDR3 is CASSREGAFVETQYF. The CDR3 bases are TGTGCCAGCAGTAGAGAGGGGGCCTTTGTAGAGACCCAGTACTTC.

V gene TRBV11-2 combines with J gene TRBJ1-2; TRBD1 matches at 8 bases. Germline V gene lookup returns CDR1 SGHAT and CDR2 FQNNGV. The J segment lost 1 base and the V segment lost 0 bases, leaving 10 bases of the junction unmatched. This CDR3 spans 18 amino acids. The CDR3 protein is CASSLEGRAGGLNYGYTF. The CDR3 DNA sequence: TGTGCCAGCAGCTTAGAGGGCCGGGCAGGGGGCCTTAACTATGGCTACACCTTC.

The chain carries TRBV6-6 and TRBJ1-1, with 9 bases aligning to TRBD1. CDR3 length equals 14 residues. CDR1 and CDR2 from the germline V gene are MNHNY and SVGAGI (reference sequence). The junction had 6 bases not matched to a gene; V was cut back by 6 bases and J by 4 bases. The CDR3 spells CASRRGTGSTEAFF. The CDR3 coding sequence is TGTGCCAGCAGAAGGGGGACAGGGAGCACTGAAGCTTTCTTT.

Note on this clone: Other DNA sequences within the sample encode an identical CDR3. The genes are TRBV10-3 and TRBJ1-1; weak D call: TRBD1 (6 bases). This CDR3 is 14 amino acids long. With 3 bases removed from V and 0 bases from J, the gap between germline ends came to 8 bases. Looked up from germline, CDR1 is ENHRY and CDR2 is SYGVKD. The chain's CDR3 is CAISETGLNTEAFF. CDR3 DNA sequence: TGTGCCATCAGTGAAACAGGGTTGAACACTGAAGCTTTCTTT.

This clone showed up just a few times. The rearrangement joins TRBV19 to TRBJ2-7; D perhaps matches TRBD1 (5 bases). CDR3 length: 14 amino acids. Germline values: CDR1 LNHDA, CDR2 SQIVND (reference sequence). CDR3 protein: CVFLGQGTPYEQYF. The CDR3 nucleotides read TGTGTCTTCCTAGGTCAGGGAACGCCCTACGAGCAGTACTTC. The full variable domain, its missing parts supplied by reference TRBV19 and TRBJ2-7, is DGGITQSPKYLFRKEGQNVTLSCEQNLNHDAMYWYRQDPGQGLRLIYYSQIVNDFQKGDIAEGYSVSREKKESFPLTVTSAQKNPTAFYLCVFLGQGTPYEQYFGPGTRLTVT.

The rearrangement joins TRBV19 to TRBJ1-6; 11 bases are a match to TRBD1. The germline V gene encodes CDR1 LNHDA and CDR2 SQIVND (reference sequence). Trimming took 7 bases from V and 3 from J; bases not matched to a gene: 11. The CDR3 consists of 18 residues. CDR3: CASNPPSGTGGYNSPLHF. The CDR3 nucleotides are TGTGCCAGTAATCCTCCATCCGGGACAGGGGGCTATAATTCACCCCTCCACTTT.

This clone appeared a few times. The DNA for the CDR3 is TGTGCCAGCAGTGAAGCGGGGGGACAGGGGGGAAAAGGCTATGGCTACACCTTC. This translates into CASSEAGGQGGKGYGYTF. The V call is TRBV6-1, the J call TRBJ1-2, with 11 bases identical to TRBD1. Germline loops: CDR1 MNHNS, CDR2 SASEGT. The V and J ends lost 0 bases and 4 bases, in that order; junction bases with no gene match: 10. The CDR3 runs to 18 residues.

This rearrangement joins TRBV5-1 to TRBJ2-3, with 11 bases matching TRBD2. The CDR3 spans 18 residues. V lost 1 base to trimming and J lost 0 bases; unmatched junction nucleotides: 7. Germline lookup yields CDR1 SGHRS and CDR2 YFSETQ. CDR3 DNA sequence: TGCGCCAGCAGCTTGTCTAGCGGGGGGCGGTCTAGCACAGATACGCAGTATTTT. This sequence encodes CASSLSSGGRSSTDTQYF.

V usage is TRBV7-2 and J usage is TRBJ2-3, with 8 bases identical to TRBD2. V dropped 4 bases and J dropped 4; count of bases not matched to a gene: 7. The CDR3 contains 15 residues. Germline CDR1 SGHTA, CDR2 FQGNSA. CDR3 DNA sequence: TGTGCCAGCAGCTATGTTAGCGGGGTGGCAGATACGCAGTATTTT. Its protein is CASSYVSGVADTQYF.

The chain employs TRBV5-4 and TRBJ2-3, with D possibly being TRBD2 (6 bases). CDR1 is SGHNT and CDR2 is YYREEE in the germline V gene (reference sequence). The germline V and J ends were trimmed by 1 base and 11 bases, with 14 bases remaining between them. CDR3 length: 13 residues. The CDR3 spells CASSLLRGEGQYF. The DNA of the CDR3 is TGTGCCAGCAGCTTGCTCCGCGGGGAAGGGCAGTATTTT.

V usage is TRBV21-1 and J usage is TRBJ2-2; the table calls TRBD1, which could not be checked here. TRBV21-1 is a known pseudogene. There are 14 residues in the CDR3. The CDR3 reads CASSKQGAPGELFF. Written as DNA, the CDR3 is TGTGCCAGCAGCAAACAGGGGGCGCCCGGGGAGCTGTTTTTT.

J is TRBJ2-2 and V is TRBV13; D remains unclear. The CDR3 length is 13 residues. CDR1 PRHDT and CDR2 FYEKMQ come from the germline V gene (reference sequence). Deletions cut 3 bases from V and 6 bases from J, with 8 bases between. The CDR3 DNA follows: TGTGCCAGCAGCTTGAGGATTCCCGGGGAGCTGTTTTTT. This translates into CASSLRIPGELFF.